This record looks at one TCR beta chain sequence and its context. Time point specified: persistent/refractory GD, antithyroid drugs over 5 years with positive TRAb. RNA from PBMCs was the source of the TCR library. This sample was taken from a study of regulatory T cells in long-lasting Graves disease. Germline lookup yields CDR1 MNHNS and CDR2 SASEGT. CDR3 length equals 18 residues. The V end was cut by 4 bases, the J end by 2 bases, with 18 bases between. Arm-PCR of CDR3 regions with iRepertoire HTBI primers generated TCR beta libraries. TCRdb re-called the multiplex PCR reads with MiXCR, one entry per CDR3 protein. The sample has about 660,000 distinct CDR3 sequences; around 30% are singletons.

This clonotype was obtained from a female donor with Graves disease. V usage is TRBV6-1 and J usage is TRBJ1-6; maybe TRBD1 (5 bases). The sequences come from peripheral blood mononuclear cells (PBMCs), collected when the disease was refractory, from a patient treated with antithyroid drugs. CDR3 DNA sequence: TGTGCCAGCAGTGGCCCGGGACCTTTGGGTGCCTATAATTCACCCCTCCACTTT. It translates to CASSGPGPLGAYNSPLHF.